The 27 T cell receptor beta chains in this list originate from one sample, sequenced in a study of neurological immune-mediated disorders. TCRdb called the 5' RACE reads again in MiXCR, with one record for every CDR3 protein. In the table there are 80,000 or so distinct CDR3 sequences, approximately 9.4% of which are singletons. Sample: PBMCs. The receptors originated from a man aged 50-60 years in good health.

This clonotype was picked up many times. The V gene is TRBV19, the J gene TRBJ1-5; 8 bases agree with TRBD1. The CDR3 has 15 amino acids. The germline V gene has CDR1 LNHDA and CDR2 SQIVND (reference sequence). The V gene end was trimmed by 5 bases and the J gene end by 3 bases; junction bases not matched to a gene: 6. The CDR3 DNA reads TGTGCCAGTAGTGCGGAGACAGGGGACAATCAGCCCCAGCATTTT. Residues: CASSAETGDNQPQHF.

This clonotype appeared many times. This chain joins TRBV6-6 and TRBJ2-5; D unclear. The CDR3 is 13 amino acids. CDR1 and CDR2 (germline): MNHNY, SVGAGI (reference sequence). Trimming shortened V by 5 bases and J by 4 bases, and 11 bases separated the two germline ends. Written as DNA, the CDR3 is TGTGCCAGCAGTCCCTGGGGTCGAGAGACCCAGTACTTC. It yields the protein CASSPWGRETQYF.

V gene TRBV29-1 combines with J gene TRBJ1-1; D is unclear. The CDR3 has 13 amino acids. From germline, CDR1 is SQVTM and CDR2 ANQGSEA. Trimming took off 4 bases at V and 2 bases at J, with 11 bases between the two ends. In DNA form, the CDR3 reads TGCAGCGTTGGTGCAGCCATTAACACTGAAGCTTTCTTT. It is translated as CSVGAAINTEAFF.

This clonotype was seen only once. Being one base from a much bigger clone, this may be a read error. This rearrangement joins TRBV29-1 to TRBJ2-5; 9 nucleotides match TRBD1. Germline CDR1 reads SQVTM; CDR2 reads ANQGSEA. The CDR3 loop spans 14 amino acids. Trimming at V came to 6 bases and at J to 4 bases, leaving 9 bases not matched to a gene. The DNA of the CDR3 is TGCAGCGTCGCCGGGACAGGGTATGTAGAGACCCAGTACTTC. Its protein is CSVAGTGYVETQYF.

At least ten counts were recorded for this clonotype. The chain is built from TRBV7-9 and TRBJ2-5; 9 bases fit TRBD1. V trimming: 5 bases; J trimming: 2 bases; junction bases outside the gene matches: 3. The CDR3 loop spans 14 amino acids. Germline V gene sequence: CDR1 SEHNR, CDR2 FQNEAQ (reference sequence). The CDR3: CASSRTGAQETQYF. CDR3 bases: TGTGCCAGCAGCCGGACAGGGGCTCAAGAGACCCAGTACTTC.

This clonotype was recorded at least ten times. The chain links TRBV7-2 to TRBJ2-3; 14 bases agree with TRBD2. Germline V lookup: CDR1 SGHTA, CDR2 FQGNSA. Trimming at V came to 4 bases and at J to 4 bases, leaving 4 bases not matched to a gene. The CDR3 spans 16 residues. The DNA for the CDR3 is TGTGCCAGCAGCTCCAGACTAGCGGGGGGGCCAGATACGCAGTATTTT. Protein sequence: CASSSRLAGGPDTQYF.

The chain links TRBV9 to TRBJ2-7, with TRBD2 identical over 9 bases. V shed 0 bases, J shed 2 bases, and the junction held 12 bases outside the gene matches. Germline V gives CDR1 SGDLS, CDR2 YYNGEE. The CDR3 contains 18 residues. As DNA, the CDR3 is TGTGCCAGCAGCGTAGAGGCTAGCGGGGTCGACCTGACCTACGAGCAGTACTTC. It is translated as CASSVEASGVDLTYEQYF.

This clonotype was detected ten times or more. This sequence joins TRBV15 and TRBJ2-3, with TRBD1 as a possible D gene (6 bases). The CDR3 is 15 amino acids. The germline V gene encodes CDR1 LNHNV and CDR2 YYDKDF (reference sequence). The V end lost 9 bases, the J end lost 0 bases, and 16 bases lay between the germline ends. Here the CDR3 reads CATCPQGTSTDTQYF. Written as DNA, the CDR3 is TGTGCCACGTGTCCTCAGGGGACCAGCACAGATACGCAGTATTTT.

This clonotype was seen at least ten times. This rearrangement joins TRBV5-5 to TRBJ2-7; D is undetermined. Trimming left V 1 base short and J 1 base short, with 6 bases between. Germline V gene data show CDR1 as SGHKS and CDR2 as YYEKEE (reference sequence). The CDR3 is 13 amino acids. The CDR3 nucleotides are TGTGCCAGCAGCTTGACGGAATCCTACGAGCAGTACTTC. It specifies CASSLTESYEQYF.

This clonotype has more than one count but fewer than ten. DNA for the CDR3: TGTGCCTGGAGCTCCCCGGACAGAACATCCTACGAGCAGTACTTC. This translates into CAWSSPDRTSYEQYF. The V and J genes are TRBV30 and TRBJ2-7; TRBD1 is a possible D gene (6 bases). Trimming took 3 bases from V and 1 from J, leaving 16 bases between them. The CDR3 totals 15 residues. CDR1 and CDR2 (germline): GTSNPN, SVGIG (reference sequence).

Note on this clonotype: A much larger clone lies a single base off, so this may be a read error. The V and J genes are TRBV28 and TRBJ1-1; 7 bases line up with TRBD1. Germline V gene lookup returns CDR1 MDHEN and CDR2 SYDVKM. This CDR3 is 13 amino acids long. This CDR3 is CANSFNRGTEAFF. CDR3 bases: TGTGCCAACAGTTTCAACAGGGGTACTGAAGCTTTCTTT.

This clonotype was counted ten times or more. The chain is built from TRBV12-3 or TRBV12-4 and TRBJ2-2; 7 positions match TRBD2. V gave up 5 bases and J gave up 2 bases; unmatched junction bases: 5. This CDR3 spans 15 amino acids. CDR3 in DNA: TGTGCCAGCAGTCCTAGCGGCCTAAACACCGGGGAGCTGTTTTTT. It codes for CASSPSGLNTGELFF.

This clonotype was seen repeatedly, ten times or more. The chain is built from TRBV9 and TRBJ2-7, with D possibly being TRBD1 (6 bases). V lost 4 bases, J lost 5 bases, and 13 bases lay in between. The CDR3 totals 13 residues. Germline CDR1 and CDR2: SGDLS and YYNGEE. CDR3 DNA: TGTGCCAGCAGCTTAGACAGGTTTGACGAGCAGTACTTC. Encoded protein: CASSLDRFDEQYF. The full variable domain, rest sourced from reference TRBV9 and TRBJ2-7, is DSGVTQTPKHLITATGQRVTLRCSPRSGDLSVYWYQQSLDQGLQFLIQYYNGEERAKGNILERFSAQQFPDLHSELNLSSLELGDSALYFCASSLDRFDEQYFGPGTRLTVT.

The V and J genes are TRBV24-1 and TRBJ2-3, with 9 bases that match TRBD2. This CDR3 spans 16 amino acids. Germline trimming cut 4 bases from V and 5 bases from J; bases unmatched to any gene: 9. Germline CDR1 reads KGHDR; CDR2 reads SFDVKD. CDR3 DNA: TGTGCCACCAGTGAACCGGGACTAGCAGCTAAAGATACGCAGTATTTT. Amino acid sequence: CATSEPGLAAKDTQYF.

This clonotype was observed at least ten times. The V call is TRBV10-3, the J call TRBJ2-7; D gene ambiguous. The germline V gene encodes CDR1 ENHRY and CDR2 SYGVKD. Trimming took off 0 bases at V and 2 bases at J, with 11 bases between the two ends. This CDR3 region has 15 residues. The CDR3 coding sequence is TGTGCCATCAGTGAGTCGGCGGTTCGTACCTACGAGCAGTACTTC. Translated: CAISESAVRTYEQYF.

This clonotype was picked up many times. The rearrangement uses TRBV4-2 and TRBJ2-7; 7 nucleotides agree with TRBD2. The CDR3 contains 15 residues. V shed 1 base and J 1 base; nucleotides not matched to a gene: 4. Germline lookup yields CDR1 LGHNA and CDR2 YNFKEQ. This CDR3 reads CASSQGGSGSYEQYF. The CDR3 nucleotides are TGTGCCAGCAGCCAAGGTGGTAGCGGGTCCTACGAGCAGTACTTC.

This clonotype has ten or more counts. The V and J genes are TRBV5-1 and TRBJ1-3, with D unclear. The CDR3 length is 16 residues. V lost 0 bases to trimming and J lost 0 bases, with 10 bases between them. CDR1 and CDR2 from the germline V gene are SGHRS and YFSETQ. CDR3 coding DNA: TGCGCCAGCAGCTTGGGAGCAGGTCACTCTGGAAACACCATATATTTT. This codes for CASSLGAGHSGNTIYF.

There are many counts of this clonotype. The CDR3 region is CASSEWTESYEQYF. CDR3 bases: TGTGCCAGCAGTGAATGGACAGAATCCTACGAGCAGTACTTC. This chain links TRBV2 with TRBJ2-7, with D maybe TRBD1 (6 bases). This CDR3 comprises 14 residues. V lost 2 bases and J lost 1, with 9 bases in between. The germline V gene encodes CDR1 SNHLY and CDR2 FYNNEI.

The sample holds many counts of this clonotype. The chain joins TRBV12-3 or TRBV12-4 to TRBJ2-1, with TRBD1 as a possible D gene (6 bases). The CDR3 spans 13 residues. V shed 3 bases and J shed 8 bases, with 11 bases lying between them. CDR3 bases: TGTGCCAGCAGTTTTAGGGACAACTATGAGCAGTTCTTC. Its protein product is CASSFRDNYEQFF.

This clonotype occurred many times. The V call is TRBV12-3 or TRBV12-4, the J call TRBJ1-3; D might be TRBD1 (5 bases). CDR3 length: 14 amino acids. V was shortened by 3 bases and J by 5 bases, with 11 bases between the two germline ends. CDR3 sequence reads: CASSLGQGRNTIYF. The CDR3 nucleotides read TGTGCCAGCAGTTTGGGGCAGGGCCGAAACACCATATATTTT.

On this clonotype itself: One end of the junction does not line up with germline, which may come from a read error. The rearrangement uses TRBV7-9 and TRBJ2-3; TRBD2 agrees at 9 bases. CDR1 SEHNR and CDR2 FQNEAQ come from the germline V gene (reference sequence). The CDR3 consists of 15 residues. The CDR3: CASSSSGGTRDMQYF. The DNA of the CDR3 is TGTGCCAGCAGTTCCAGCGGGGGGACGAGAGATATGCAGTATTTT.

In its sample, this clonotype was seen many times. This chain uses TRBV28 with TRBJ2-1; 8 nucleotides agree with TRBD1. The CDR3 has 15 residues. The junction had 7 bases not matched to a gene; V was cut back by 4 bases and J by 5 bases. Germline V CDR1 and CDR2: MDHEN, SYDVKM. The CDR3 region has the DNA TGTGCCAGCAGTTCCCCTGGGACAGGAAACAATGAGCAGTTCTTC. This gives the protein CASSSPGTGNNEQFF.

This clonotype was counted at least ten times. The chain is built from TRBV12-3 or TRBV12-4 and TRBJ1-4; 9 bases line up with TRBD1. This CDR3 region has 14 residues. Losses at the gene ends were 5 bases for V and 7 bases for J; bases not matched to a gene: 5. DNA for the CDR3: TGTGCCAGCAGTCCACAGGGGGCGCTTGAAAAACTGTTTTTT. It is translated as CASSPQGALEKLFF.

This clonotype was recorded many times. The V and J genes are TRBV10-3 and TRBJ2-4; D might be TRBD2 (5 bases). V was clipped by 3 bases and J by 0 bases, with 12 bases between them. Germline-derived CDR1 and CDR2 are ENHRY and SYGVKD. The CDR3 runs to 16 residues. The CDR3 region is CAISDEGTLAKNIQYF. CDR3 coding DNA: TGTGCCATCAGTGATGAGGGAACACTAGCCAAAAACATTCAGTACTTC.

This clonotype was observed many times. The rearrangement links TRBV25-1 to TRBJ2-5; D not resolved. V lost 0 bases to trimming and J lost 5 bases, with 7 bases between them. This CDR3 spans 13 amino acids. From germline, CDR1 is MGHDK and CDR2 SYGVNS. CDR3 sequence (DNA): TGTGCCAGCAGTGAATACTCGGCGGAGACCCAGTACTTC. Amino acids: CASSEYSAETQYF.

This clonotype was counted many times. V usage is TRBV7-9 and J usage is TRBJ2-7; D is perhaps TRBD1 (6 bases). Germline loops: CDR1 SEHNR, CDR2 FQNEAQ (reference sequence). Trimming took 1 base from V and 2 from J, leaving 12 bases between them. CDR3 size: 15 residues. The CDR3 region is CASSLEGTHTYEQYF. CDR3 bases: TGTGCCAGCAGCTTAGAAGGGACACATACCTACGAGCAGTACTTC. Full variable domain (missing parts from reference TRBV7-9 and TRBJ2-7): DTGVSQNPRHKITKRGQNVTFRCDPISEHNRLYWYRQTLGQGPEFLTYFQNEAQLEKSRLLSDRFSAERPKGSFSTLEIQRTEQGDSAMYLCASSLEGTHTYEQYFGPGTRLTVT.

The table lists this clonotype with many counts. J is TRBJ2-5 and V is TRBV29-1, with 7 bases identical to TRBD1. The CDR3 sequence is 12 residues long. With V trimmed by 8 bases and J by 6 bases, 9 bases remained unmatched. The germline gives CDR1 SQVTM, CDR2 ANQGSEA. CDR3 residues: CSTQSGGQTQYF. CDR3 DNA: TGCAGCACCCAATCAGGGGGTCAGACCCAGTACTTC.